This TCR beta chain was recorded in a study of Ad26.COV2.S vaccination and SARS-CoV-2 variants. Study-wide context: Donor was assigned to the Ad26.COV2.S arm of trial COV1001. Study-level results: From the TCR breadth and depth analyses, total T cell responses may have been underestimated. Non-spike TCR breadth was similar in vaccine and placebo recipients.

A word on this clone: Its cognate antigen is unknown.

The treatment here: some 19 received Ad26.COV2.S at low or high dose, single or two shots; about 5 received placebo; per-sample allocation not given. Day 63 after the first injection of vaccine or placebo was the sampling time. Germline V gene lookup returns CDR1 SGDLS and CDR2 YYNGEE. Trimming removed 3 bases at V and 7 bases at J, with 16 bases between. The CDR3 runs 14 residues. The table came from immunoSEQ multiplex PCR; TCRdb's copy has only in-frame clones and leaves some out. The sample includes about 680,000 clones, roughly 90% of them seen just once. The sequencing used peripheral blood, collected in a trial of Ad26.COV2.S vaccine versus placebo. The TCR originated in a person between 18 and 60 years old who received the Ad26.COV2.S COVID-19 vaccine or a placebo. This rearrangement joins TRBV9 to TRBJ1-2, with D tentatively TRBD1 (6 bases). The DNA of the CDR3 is TGTGCCAGCAGCGCACTTCCGGGGGCAGTTGGCTACACCTTC. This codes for CASSALPGAVGYTF.